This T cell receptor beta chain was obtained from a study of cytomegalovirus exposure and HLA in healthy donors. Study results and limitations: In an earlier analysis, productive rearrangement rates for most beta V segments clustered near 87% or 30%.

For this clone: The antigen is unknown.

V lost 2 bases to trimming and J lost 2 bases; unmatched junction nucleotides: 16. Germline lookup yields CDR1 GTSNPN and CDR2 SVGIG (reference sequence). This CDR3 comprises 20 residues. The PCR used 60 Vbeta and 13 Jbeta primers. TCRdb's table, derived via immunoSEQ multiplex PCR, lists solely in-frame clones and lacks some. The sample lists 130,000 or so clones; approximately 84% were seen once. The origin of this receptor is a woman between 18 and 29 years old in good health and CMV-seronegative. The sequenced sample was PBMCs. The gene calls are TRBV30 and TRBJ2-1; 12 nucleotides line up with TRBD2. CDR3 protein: CAWSPFRRLAGEAAYNEQFF. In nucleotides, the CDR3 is TGTGCCTGGAGTCCATTTCGCAGACTAGCGGGAGAGGCTGCCTACAATGAGCAGTTCTTC.